This T cell receptor beta chain came from a study of blood T cell repertoires in COVID-19. TCRdb's copy holds only in-frame clones and misses some; the assay was immunoSEQ multiplex PCR. The data contain about 260,000 clones, around 88% of them seen just once; the ten biggest clones take up roughly 1.2%. Germline CDR1 reads LNHNV; CDR2 reads YYDKDF (reference sequence). Trimming removed 1 base at V and 4 bases at J, with 10 bases between. The CDR3 is made up of 14 amino acids. The chain is built from TRBV15 and TRBJ2-5, with D perhaps matching TRBD2 (7 bases). The clonotype comes from a woman between 40 and 50 years old with acute COVID-19. The specimen sequenced was PBMCs or T cells enriched from blood (not recorded which). The CDR3 sequence is CATSRGGGVETQYF. The CDR3 bases are TGTGCCACCAGCAGAGGGGGGGGCGTAGAGACCCAGTACTTC.